The 3 T cell receptor beta chains listed next were all sequenced from one sample in a study of T cells in Graves' hyperthyroidism and ophthalmopathy. RNA transcripts were the template for amplifying TCR beta CDR3 regions. First-round RT-PCR targeting the TCR CDR3 was performed with the HTBI primer set. TCRdb re-called the multiplex PCR reads with MiXCR, one entry per CDR3 protein. The sample holds roughly 350,000 distinct CDR3 sequences, more than 11% seen once. Sequencing was performed on blood. The receptors shown here come from a woman in her 30s with Graves' hyperthyroidism.

With regard to this clonotype: Possible read error: a much larger clone is one base away. The chain couples TRBV7-2 to TRBJ2-3, with a weak D call TRBD1 (6 bases). The CDR3 is made up of 16 amino acids. Per the germline V gene, CDR1 is SGHTA and CDR2 is FQGNSA. CDR3 in amino acids: CASTKGSGQSTETQYF. The CDR3 DNA is TGTGCCAGCACCAAGGGATCCGGACAGAGCACAGAGACGCAGTATTTT.

The chain recombines TRBV29-1 with TRBJ2-1, with D perhaps matching TRBD2 (6 bases). The CDR3 spans 14 residues. The V gene's germline CDR1 is SQVTM and CDR2 ANQGSEA. Trimming cost V 7 bases and J 0 bases, with 13 bases left between them. CDR3 loop: CSAPGVSSYNEQFF. CDR3 DNA sequence: TGCAGCGCCCCGGGGGTGAGCTCCTACAATGAGCAGTTCTTC.

This clonotype has at least ten counts. V is TRBV28 and J is TRBJ1-5, with D possibly being TRBD1 (5 bases). Trimming took 0 bases from V and 4 from J, leaving 10 bases between them. Looked up from germline, CDR1 is MDHEN and CDR2 is SYDVKM. The CDR3 sequence is 15 residues long. CDR3 sequence: CASSLWIQGNQPQHF. CDR3 nucleotide sequence: TGTGCCAGCAGTTTATGGATCCAGGGTAATCAGCCCCAGCATTTT.